These 8 T cell receptor beta chains originate from one sample sequenced in a study of blood T cell repertoires in COVID-19. Generated by immunoSEQ multiplex PCR, the TCRdb table keeps only in-frame clones and is missing some. Here the sample spans about 190,000 clones, 60% to 80% being singletons. Source material: peripheral blood. These receptors were collected from a woman between 70 and 85 years old with acute or convalescent COVID-19.

The rearrangement joins TRBV5-6 to TRBJ2-5; TRBD1 is a possible D gene (6 bases). The V and J ends lost 4 bases and 1 base respectively, with 26 bases between them. The CDR3 spans 19 residues. Germline V CDR1 and CDR2: SGHDT, YYEEEE. The CDR3 coding sequence is TGTGCCAGCAGCGTGACAGGAGTTTGGCGCGAAACTCCCCAAGAGACCCAGTACTTC. It codes for CASSVTGVWRETPQETQYF.

The gene calls are TRBV19 and TRBJ1-1; D is uncertain. Trimming stripped 3 bases from V and 1 base from J, with 15 bases between. The CDR3 loop spans 16 amino acids. Per the germline V gene, CDR1 is LNHDA and CDR2 is SQIVND (reference sequence). The CDR3 DNA follows: TGTGCCAGTAGTATCGAGTGGAGGGCGCCGAACACTGAAGCTTTCTTT. Protein: CASSIEWRAPNTEAFF.

This clone was found a few times. The J gene is TRBJ2-1, the V gene TRBV9; TRBD2 aligns across 16 bases. The ends lost 4 bases at V and 4 bases at J; junction bases unmatched: 5. Per germline, CDR1 SGDLS and CDR2 YYNGEE. This CDR3 has 17 residues. CDR3 nucleotide sequence: TGTGCCAGCAGCCAGGGACTAGCGGGAGGGTTATACAATGAGCAGTTCTTC. Amino acids: CASSQGLAGGLYNEQFF.

This sequence joins TRBV12-5 and TRBJ1-1, with D perhaps matching TRBD1 (5 bases). Per the germline V gene, CDR1 is LGHNT and CDR2 is FRNRAP. This CDR3 comprises 15 residues. V was shortened by 6 bases and J by 5 bases, with 19 bases between the two germline ends. The CDR3 region has the DNA TGTGCTAGTGGCCTAGATCGGGGGTCGGTAACTGAAGCTTTCTTT. Residues: CASGLDRGSVTEAFF.

The gene calls are TRBV6-1 and TRBJ2-7; D is unresolved. V lost 6 bases to trimming and J lost 0 bases, with 6 bases between them. From germline, CDR1 is MNHNS and CDR2 SASEGT. The CDR3 has 12 residues. The CDR3 protein is CASSLSSYEQYF. Written as DNA, the CDR3 is TGTGCCAGCAGCCTGAGCTCCTACGAGCAGTACTTC.

The genes are TRBV3-1 (or the pseudogene TRBV3-2) and TRBJ1-1, with a possible D match to TRBD1 (5 bases). Germline CDR1 is LGHDT and CDR2 is YNNKEL (reference sequence). This CDR3 is 15 amino acids long. Trimming took 1 base from V and 7 from J, leaving 16 bases between them. The CDR3 region is CASSQAVMTVSEAFF. CDR3 bases: TGTGCCAGCAGCCAAGCCGTGATGACAGTTAGTGAAGCTTTCTTT.

The chain recombines TRBV28 with TRBJ2-3, with D hard to call. This CDR3 has 14 residues. Trimming pared 7 bases from V and 3 bases from J, leaving 14 bases between. CDR1 is MDHEN, CDR2 SYDVKM, per germline. CDR3 region: CASTEVSGTDTQYF. CDR3 nucleotides: TGTGCCAGCACAGAGGTATCCGGAACAGATACGCAGTATTTT.

J is TRBJ2-2 and V is TRBV30, with unresolved D. Trimming cost V 3 bases and J 5 bases, with 4 bases left between them. The CDR3 is made up of 11 amino acids. CDR1 GTSNPN and CDR2 SVGIG come from the germline V gene (reference sequence). The CDR3 spells CAWRETGELFF. In DNA form, the CDR3 reads TGTGCCTGGAGGGAGACCGGGGAGCTGTTTTTT.